This passage covers 31 T cell receptor beta chains from one sample sequenced in a study of cytomegalovirus exposure and HLA in healthy donors. The PCR contained 60 Vbeta and 13 Jbeta primers. The table came from immunoSEQ multiplex PCR; TCRdb's copy has only in-frame clones and leaves some out. The top ten hold around 1.5% of the sample, which has about 180,000 clones, 76% seen once. The sample was PBMCs. All receptors come from a man in his late teens or twenties in good health and CMV-seronegative.

The rearrangement links TRBV15 to TRBJ1-2; TRBD1 might be the D (6 bases). The CDR3 consists of 12 residues. Trimming stripped 1 base from V and 8 bases from J, with 8 bases between. Looked up from germline, CDR1 is LNHNV and CDR2 is YYDKDF (reference sequence). DNA for the CDR3: TGTGCCACCAGCAGAGGAGGGGGAGGCTACACCTTC. Amino acids: CATSRGGGGYTF.

The rearrangement uses TRBV5-1 and TRBJ1-1, with 7 bases aligning to TRBD1. The CDR3 contains 13 residues. CDR1 and CDR2 from the germline V gene are SGHRS and YFSETQ. Trimming took 1 base from V and 10 from J; bases not matched to a gene: 7. The DNA for the CDR3 is TGCGCCAGCAGCTTGACAGGGGAGACGTTAGCTTTCTTT. The encoded protein is CASSLTGETLAFF.

The chain joins TRBV6-6 to TRBJ2-7; TRBD1 might be the D (6 bases). Per the germline V gene, CDR1 is MNHNY and CDR2 is SVGAGI (reference sequence). The CDR3 sequence is 15 residues long. Trimming took 4 bases from V and 1 from J, leaving 14 bases between them. The CDR3 DNA is TGTGCCAGCAGTTCTCCCAGGGGCGGGTCCTACGAGCAGTACTTC. Protein product: CASSSPRGGSYEQYF.

CDR3 sequence (DNA): TGTGCCAGCAGCAACATAGGGACAGGCATCTACGAGCAGTACTTC. Translation gives CASSNIGTGIYEQYF. This chain links TRBV5-8 with TRBJ2-5; TRBD1 matches 8 bases. Matching the DNA end better, TRBJ2-7 makes the J call doubtful. Germline V gene sequence: CDR1 SGHTS, CDR2 YDEGEE. The CDR3 length is 15 residues.

In this sample, this clone turned up a few times. This chain uses TRBV7-3 with TRBJ1-6; D gene unclear. This CDR3 has 14 residues. Germline V gene lookup returns CDR1 SGHTA and CDR2 FQGTGA. V lost 8 bases and J lost 4, with 12 bases in between. The CDR3 here is CASSLGSYNSPLHF. CDR3 DNA sequence: TGTGCCAGCTCGCTCGGGTCGTATAATTCACCCCTCCACTTT.

The chain carries TRBV6-1 and TRBJ2-3; unclear D gene. There are 12 residues in the CDR3. V shed 4 bases and J shed 5 bases, with 7 bases lying between them. The germline gives CDR1 MNHNS, CDR2 SASEGT. As DNA, the CDR3 is TGTGCCAGCAGTGTAACTGGAGATACGCAGTATTTT. Residues: CASSVTGDTQYF.

The rearrangement links TRBV6-1 to TRBJ2-1, with TRBD1 identical over 7 bases. CDR3 length: 14 amino acids. With V trimmed by 6 bases and J by 4 bases, 6 bases remained unmatched. In germline, CDR1 is MNHNS, CDR2 SASEGT. CDR3 sequence reads: CASSPPGQYNEQFF. Written as DNA, the CDR3 is TGTGCCAGCAGCCCCCCGGGACAGTACAATGAGCAGTTCTTC.

The V gene is TRBV2, the J gene TRBJ1-6; 9 bases are a match to TRBD1. This CDR3 is 14 amino acids long. CDR1 and CDR2 from the germline V gene are SNHLY and FYNNEI. The V segment lost 3 bases and the J segment 12 bases; nucleotides outside the gene matches: 6. The CDR3 region is CASSEDRGRGPLHF. CDR3 coding DNA: TGTGCCAGCAGTGAGGACAGGGGACGAGGACCCCTCCACTTT.

The rearrangement joins TRBV27 to TRBJ2-3; 11 positions match TRBD2. This CDR3 has 16 residues. Losses at the gene ends were 2 bases for V and 2 bases for J; bases not matched to a gene: 3. Germline CDR1 MNHEY, CDR2 SMNVEV (reference sequence). CDR3 in DNA: TGTGCCAGCAGTTTACTACTAGCGGGGGCCACAGATACGCAGTATTTT. Translated, it gives CASSLLLAGATDTQYF.

The sample holds a few counts of this clone. This sequence joins TRBV5-1 and TRBJ2-1; TRBD1 agrees at 7 bases. The trim removed 0 bases at V and 5 bases at J, leaving 5 bases unmatched. Germline CDR1 and CDR2: SGHRS and YFSETQ. CDR3 length: 15 amino acids. CDR3 sequence: CASSLAGQANNEQFF. The CDR3 nucleotides read TGCGCCAGCAGCTTGGCCGGACAGGCTAACAATGAGCAGTTCTTC. Filled out from reference TRBV5-1 and TRBJ2-1, the complete variable domain reads KAGVTQTPRYLIKTRGQQVTLSCSPISGHRSVSWYQQTPGQGLQFLFEYFSETQRNKGNFPGRFSGRQFSNSRSEMNVSTLELGDSALYLCASSLAGQANNEQFFGPGTRLTVL.

The chain joins TRBV6-1 to TRBJ2-1, with 10 bases lining up with TRBD2. The germline V gene has CDR1 MNHNS and CDR2 SASEGT. CDR3 length equals 14 residues. V shed 11 bases and J 7 bases; nucleotides not matched to a gene: 11. The CDR3 nucleotides read TGTGCCTCCCTAGCGGGGGAAAGTTTAAATGAGCAGTTCTTC. Its protein is CASLAGESLNEQFF.

This chain links TRBV14 with TRBJ2-1; D perhaps matches TRBD2 (6 bases). Deletions cut 5 bases from V and 2 bases from J, with 25 bases between. Germline CDR1 SGHDN, CDR2 FVKESK. The CDR3 totals 19 residues. In DNA form, the CDR3 reads TGTGCCAGCAGCTCACAATGGGAGACGGGGAGGACGCCCTACAATGAGCAGTTCTTC. Its translation: CASSSQWETGRTPYNEQFF.

This chain uses TRBV28 with TRBJ2-6, with D perhaps matching TRBD2 (5 bases). The CDR3 is 14 residues long. V was pared by 8 bases and J by 4 bases, with 12 bases between. The V gene's germline CDR1 is MDHEN and CDR2 SYDVKM. This CDR3 is CASSRGWGANVLTF. The CDR3, as DNA: TGTGCCAGCTCCCGGGGTTGGGGGGCCAACGTCCTGACTTTC.

In this sample, this clone turned up a few times. The CDR3 DNA sequence: TGTGCCAGTAGTATCCAACAGGGTGAGGCTTCACCCCTCCACTTT. As protein: CASSIQQGEASPLHF. The rearrangement joins TRBV19 to TRBJ1-6; weak D call: TRBD1 (6 bases). CDR1 LNHDA and CDR2 SQIVND come from the germline V gene (reference sequence). This CDR3 spans 15 amino acids. Trimming pared 3 bases from V and 9 bases from J, leaving 15 bases between.

The rearrangement links TRBV7-9 to TRBJ2-1; D perhaps matches TRBD2 (5 bases). V was pared by 1 base and J by 3 bases, with 10 bases between. Germline loops: CDR1 SEHNR, CDR2 FQNEAQ (reference sequence). The CDR3 loop spans 15 amino acids. The CDR3 nucleotides read TGTGCCAGCAGCTTAGGCCTAGCTGACTACAATGAGCAGTTCTTC. Protein product: CASSLGLADYNEQFF.

The chain couples TRBV6-1 to TRBJ2-7, with 7 bases identical to TRBD1. The CDR3 consists of 14 residues. With 6 bases clipped from V and 1 base from J, the junction kept 6 bases outside the gene matches. Looked up from germline, CDR1 is MNHNS and CDR2 is SASEGT. The CDR3 DNA reads TGTGCCAGCAGGTCGGGACAGAGTTCCTACGAGCAGTACTTC. Translated: CASRSGQSSYEQYF.

The rearrangement links TRBV7-9 to TRBJ2-7; a weak D match, TRBD2 (5 bases). The V gene's germline CDR1 is SEHNR and CDR2 FQNEAQ (reference sequence). V was cut by 7 bases and J by 3 bases, with 10 bases left in between. The CDR3 is 12 amino acids. The CDR3 protein is CASNGLNYEQYF. CDR3 coding DNA: TGTGCCAGCAACGGACTCAACTACGAGCAGTACTTC.

This chain joins TRBV7-3 and TRBJ2-1; 8 bases match TRBD2. This CDR3 comprises 15 residues. Germline lookup yields CDR1 SGHTA and CDR2 FQGTGA. V was clipped by 5 bases and J by 3 bases; unmatched bases: 6. This CDR3 is CASSPSGTSYNEQFF. CDR3 sequence (DNA): TGTGCCAGCAGCCCCTCCGGGACTAGCTACAATGAGCAGTTCTTC.

This clone was found once. The V and J genes are TRBV9 and TRBJ2-3; 10 nucleotides agree with TRBD2. CDR1 and CDR2 (germline): SGDLS, YYNGEE. V dropped 4 bases and J dropped 2; count of bases not matched to a gene: 7. The CDR3 is made up of 16 amino acids. The CDR3 DNA follows: TGTGCCAGCAGCTCCGTAGCGGGGGGCAACACAGATACGCAGTATTTT. It is translated as CASSSVAGGNTDTQYF.

This clone was observed a handful of times. The gene calls are TRBV7-9 and TRBJ1-1; tentative D call: TRBD1 (5 bases). With 1 base removed from V and 6 bases from J, the gap between germline ends came to 12 bases. Germline-derived CDR1 and CDR2 are SEHNR and FQNEAQ (reference sequence). The CDR3 consists of 14 residues. The DNA for the CDR3 is TGTGCCAGCAGCTTAGGTAGGGCGGGGGCTGAAGCTTTCTTT. Residues: CASSLGRAGAEAFF.

J is TRBJ2-2 and V is TRBV28; no firm D call. This CDR3 has 12 residues. Germline V gene lookup returns CDR1 MDHEN and CDR2 SYDVKM. Deletions cut 6 bases from V and 3 bases from J, with 5 bases between. CDR3 DNA sequence: TGTGCCAGCAGCGTATACACCGGGGAGCTGTTTTTT. Protein sequence: CASSVYTGELFF.

This sequence joins TRBV10-3 and TRBJ1-3; 7 bases map to TRBD1. The length of the CDR3 is 15 residues. V lost 3 bases and J lost 4; bases outside the gene matches: 6. CDR1 ENHRY and CDR2 SYGVKD come from the germline V gene. Written as DNA, the CDR3 is TGTGCCATCAGTGACCCGACAGGGATCGGAAACACCATATATTTT. This encodes CAISDPTGIGNTIYF.

The CDR3 protein is CASSGTGSSQFF. CDR3 coding DNA: TGTGCCAGTAGTGGGACAGGCTCATCCCAGTTCTTC. The chain couples TRBV19 to TRBJ2-1; TRBD1 agrees at 8 bases. This CDR3 comprises 12 residues. V lost 5 bases to trimming and J lost 13 bases; unmatched junction nucleotides: 7. Germline CDR1 and CDR2: LNHDA and SQIVND (reference sequence).

This clone occurred a few times. This chain links TRBV10-3 with TRBJ1-5; D ambiguous. The CDR3 totals 13 residues. The germline V and J ends were trimmed by 6 bases and 0 bases, with 6 bases remaining between them. CDR1 and CDR2 (germline): ENHRY, SYGVKD. CDR3 amino acids: CAISTYSNQPQHF. DNA of the CDR3: TGTGCCATCAGCACTTATAGCAATCAGCCCCAGCATTTT.

A few counts support this clone. This chain connects TRBV7-6 to TRBJ2-1; 7 bases agree with TRBD1. Trimming cost V 9 bases and J 1 base; bases outside gene matches: 3. Germline lookup yields CDR1 SGHVS and CDR2 FNYEAQ. The CDR3 has 13 amino acids. The CDR3 nucleotides are TGTGCCAGTAAGACAGGGTCCTACAATGAGCAGTTCTTC. Translated, it gives CASKTGSYNEQFF.

Only a few counts were recorded for this clone. CDR3 amino acids: CASSPLGGEETQYF. The CDR3 DNA sequence: TGTGCCAGCAGTCCCCTAGGAGGGGAAGAGACCCAGTACTTC. This chain links TRBV28 with TRBJ2-5; D may be TRBD2 (6 bases). The length of the CDR3 is 14 residues. V was pared by 5 bases and J by 3 bases, with 13 bases between. CDR1 MDHEN and CDR2 SYDVKM come from the germline V gene.

A few counts support this clone. J is TRBJ2-3 and V is TRBV28; 11 bases are shared with TRBD2. CDR1 is MDHEN, CDR2 SYDVKM, per germline. The CDR3 spans 14 residues. Losses at the gene ends were 6 bases for V and 2 bases for J; bases not matched to a gene: 1. The CDR3 sequence: CASRTSGDTDTQYF. The CDR3 DNA sequence: TGTGCCAGCAGGACTAGCGGGGACACAGATACGCAGTATTTT. Complete variable domain (other parts from reference TRBV28 and TRBJ2-3): DVKVTQSSRYLVKRTGEKVFLECVQDMDHENMFWYRQDPGLGLRLIYFSYDVKMKEKGDIPEGYSVSREKKERFSLILESASTNQTSMYLCASRTSGDTDTQYFGPGTRLTVL.

This chain connects TRBV7-9 to TRBJ2-5; D is possibly TRBD1 (5 bases). Germline V gene sequence: CDR1 SEHNR, CDR2 FQNEAQ (reference sequence). V lost 6 bases and J 5 bases, leaving 7 bases between the germline ends. The CDR3 contains 11 residues. The CDR3 spells CASSNRETQYF. The CDR3 coding sequence is TGTGCCAGCAGTAACAGGGAGACCCAGTACTTC.

In nucleotides, the CDR3 is TGTGCCAGCACCGAACAGGTCGGCGGTGGCTACACCTTC. Translating gives CASTEQVGGGYTF. The rearrangement joins TRBV7-8 to TRBJ1-2; a weak D match, TRBD1 (5 bases). Trimming stripped 7 bases from V and 7 bases from J, with 16 bases between. Germline CDR1 reads SGHVS; CDR2 reads FQNEAQ. The CDR3 runs to 13 residues.

The chain couples TRBV15 to TRBJ2-7; tentatively, D is TRBD1 (7 bases). This CDR3 spans 15 amino acids. Germline-derived CDR1 and CDR2 are LNHNV and YYDKDF (reference sequence). The V end was cut by 4 bases, the J end by 7 bases, with 20 bases between. CDR3 DNA: TGTGCCACCAGCACCCCCCAGGAGGGGGCGAGGGAGCAGTACTTC. The encoded protein is CATSTPQEGAREQYF.

Comments on this clone: One end of the junction fails to match germline, which may point to a read error. This sequence joins TRBV4-1 and TRBJ1-5, with 9 bases aligning to TRBD1. This CDR3 contains 15 residues. The germline V gene has CDR1 MGHRA and CDR2 YSYEKL. The CDR3 DNA is TGTGCCAGCAGCCAAGCACAGGGGGCGGATCAGCCCCAGCATTTT. It is translated as CASSQAQGADQPQHF.